This entry lists 15 T cell receptor beta chains sequenced from one sample in a study of early T cells in non-severe SARS-CoV-2 infection. TCRdb fed the 5' RACE reads into MiXCR, producing one record per CDR3 protein. The sample comprises around 70,000 distinct CDR3 sequences, about 9.1% of which are singletons, and 15% rests with the top ten. Sequences were derived from whole blood, sampled at baseline. The receptors come from an adult who was a healthcare worker with PCR-confirmed SARS-CoV-2 infection or an uninfected control (not recorded which).

This clonotype was counted at least ten times. The chain joins TRBV14 to TRBJ2-2; D is ambiguous. The CDR3 consists of 13 residues. Trimming cost V 0 bases and J 5 bases, with 4 bases left between them. The V gene's germline CDR1 is SGHDN and CDR2 FVKESK. CDR3 sequence reads: CASSQDLTGELFF. CDR3 coding DNA: TGTGCCAGCAGCCAAGATCTTACCGGGGAGCTGTTTTTT.

This clonotype appeared a few times. This sequence joins TRBV28 and TRBJ2-2, with D possibly TRBD1 on 5 matching bases. The germline V gene encodes CDR1 MDHEN and CDR2 SYDVKM. The CDR3 extends over 15 amino acids. Trimming pared 2 bases from V and 6 bases from J, leaving 13 bases between. In DNA, the CDR3 is TGTGCCAGCAGTTTAAGCATAGCAGGGTCCGGGGAGCTGTTTTTT. Protein: CASSLSIAGSGELFF.

This clonotype showed up just once. This sequence joins TRBV6-6 and TRBJ2-7; D perhaps matches TRBD1 (5 bases). The V and J ends lost 3 bases and 0 bases respectively, with 9 bases between them. CDR3 length: 14 amino acids. Germline CDR1 reads MNHNY; CDR2 reads SVGAGI (reference sequence). The CDR3 DNA follows: TGTGCCAGCAGTTATGACAGCTTCTCCTACGAGCAGTACTTC. Translation: CASSYDSFSYEQYF.

This clonotype was observed a handful of times. The chain combines TRBV2 with TRBJ2-7, with D hard to call. CDR3 length: 12 amino acids. V was cut by 7 bases and J by 1 base, with 8 bases left in between. Per the germline V gene, CDR1 is SNHLY and CDR2 is FYNNEI. CDR3 DNA: TGTGCCAGCACGAGGAAATCCTACGAGCAGTACTTC. It yields the protein CASTRKSYEQYF.

This clonotype was seen more than once but under ten times. The chain recombines TRBV5-1 with TRBJ2-7; 7 bases match TRBD2. V gave up 3 bases and J gave up 6 bases; unmatched junction bases: 18. Germline CDR1 reads SGHRS; CDR2 reads YFSETQ. The CDR3 totals 17 residues. The CDR3 DNA reads as TGCGCCAGCAGCTCCAGAGCAGCGGGATCTGGGTCGAGCGAGCAGTACTTC. As protein: CASSSRAAGSGSSEQYF.

The table lists this clonotype with many counts. The rearrangement uses TRBV10-3 and TRBJ2-1; no firm D call. Germline V gene data show CDR1 as ENHRY and CDR2 as SYGVKD. V was trimmed by 4 bases and J by 7 bases, leaving 14 bases between them. The CDR3 spans 14 residues. The CDR3 spells CAISVQGNWNEQFF. The DNA for the CDR3 is TGTGCCATCAGTGTACAAGGGAACTGGAATGAGCAGTTCTTC.

In its sample, this clonotype was seen a few times. V gene TRBV30 combines with J gene TRBJ2-7; 10 positions match TRBD2. V dropped 2 bases and J dropped 4; count of bases not matched to a gene: 8. Germline V gene sequence: CDR1 GTSNPN, CDR2 SVGIG (reference sequence). The CDR3 runs to 15 residues. The CDR3 sequence is CAWSSASGRYYEQYF. CDR3 nucleotides: TGTGCCTGGAGTAGTGCTAGCGGGAGATATTACGAGCAGTACTTC.

Ten or more counts support this clonotype. The chain is built from TRBV5-5 and TRBJ1-4; no reliable D call. Trimming removed 3 bases at V and 8 bases at J, with 8 bases between. Germline V gene lookup returns CDR1 SGHKS and CDR2 YYEKEE (reference sequence). CDR3 length: 12 amino acids. The CDR3 DNA is TGTGCCAGCAGCTCACCCCCCGAAAAACTGTTTTTT. It encodes CASSSPPEKLFF.

This clonotype showed up many times. This rearrangement joins TRBV7-8 to TRBJ2-5; D may be TRBD2 (6 bases). The length of the CDR3 is 15 residues. Looked up from germline, CDR1 is SGHVS and CDR2 is FQNEAQ. V lost 0 bases, J lost 3 bases, and 11 bases lay in between. The CDR3 spells CASSLAHGGKETQYF. In DNA form, the CDR3 reads TGTGCCAGCAGCTTAGCGCACGGCGGGAAAGAGACCCAGTACTTC.

This clonotype was observed at least ten times. The chain joins TRBV7-8 to TRBJ2-5; D is unresolved. The CDR3 length is 14 residues. V was pared by 5 bases and J by 2 bases, with 12 bases between. The germline V gene encodes CDR1 SGHVS and CDR2 FQNEAQ. In nucleotides, the CDR3 is TGTGCCAGCAGCCGAGGACGGGTTCAAGAGACCCAGTACTTC. Protein sequence: CASSRGRVQETQYF.

The CDR3 bases are TGCGCCAGCAGCCAGTCCCTTGCTGCCCGGGGCACCGGGGAGCTGTTTTTT. Its protein product is CASSQSLAARGTGELFF. V usage is TRBV4-3 and J usage is TRBJ2-2, with D tentatively TRBD2 (5 bases). Germline lookup yields CDR1 LGHNA and CDR2 YSLEER. The CDR3 is 17 amino acids. The V gene lost 3 bases and the J gene lost 4 bases, with 18 bases spanning the gap.

This clonotype was detected many times. The V call is TRBV29-1, the J call TRBJ2-1; D call uncertain. Germline assignment: CDR1 SQVTM and CDR2 ANQGSEA. The V and J ends lost 8 bases and 1 base respectively, with 9 bases between them. This CDR3 is built from 12 residues. CDR3 residues: CSSSNSYNEQFF. CDR3 coding DNA: TGCAGCAGCAGTAATTCCTACAATGAGCAGTTCTTC.

This clonotype was counted ten times or more. The CDR3 nucleotides read TGTGCCAGCAGCTGGGACCCCGGGGATCGGTACGAGCAGTACTTC. Translation: CASSWDPGDRYEQYF. The chain couples TRBV7-2 to TRBJ2-7; the D gene could be TRBD1 or TRBD2 (5 bases each). CDR3 length: 15 residues. Germline V gives CDR1 SGHTA, CDR2 FQGNSA. Trimming took 4 bases from V and 4 from J, leaving 17 bases between them.

This clonotype was seen more than once but under ten times. CDR3 nucleotide sequence: TGTGCCAGCAGCGCCACGTCGGGAGTGGGTACTGAAGCTTTCTTT. It encodes CASSATSGVGTEAFF. The chain is built from TRBV7-3 and TRBJ1-1; D uncertain. Germline CDR1 is SGHTA and CDR2 is FQGTGA. Deletions cut 5 bases from V and 5 bases from J, with 18 bases between. The CDR3 length is 15 residues.

The gene calls are TRBV18 and TRBJ2-4, with no clear D. The CDR3 loop spans 17 amino acids. V was cut by 0 bases and J by 0 bases, with 12 bases left in between. In germline, CDR1 is KGHSH, CDR2 LQKENI. The CDR3 loop reads CASSPPLPILAKNIQYF. The CDR3 DNA reads TGTGCCAGCTCACCACCGTTACCGATACTAGCCAAAAACATTCAGTACTTC.